One sample yielded the 27 T cell receptor beta chains listed below, sequenced in a study of blood T cells in healthy people across ages. Using a J-beta primer mix together with a sample-barcoded 5' primer, a second PCR was run for 7 to 11 cycles. MiXCR, applied by TCRdb to the 5' RACE reads, yields one record per CDR3 protein. The repertoire consists of under 800,000 distinct CDR3 sequences, with 35% to 45% occurring once and the leading ten covering roughly 20%. The sample consisted of blood. The receptors originated from a woman aged 55 to 70 in good health.

The rearrangement links TRBV13 to TRBJ2-7; 7 nucleotides match TRBD1. Germline V lookup: CDR1 PRHDT, CDR2 FYEKMQ (reference sequence). J lost 4 bases, V lost 3 bases, and 9 bases had no gene match. This CDR3 contains 15 residues. The CDR3 is CASSFGRGDRYEQYF. In DNA, the CDR3 is TGTGCCAGCAGCTTCGGACGAGGGGACAGATACGAGCAGTACTTC.

This clonotype was seen at least ten times. This chain connects TRBV25-1 to TRBJ2-3; the D is unclear. The CDR3 sequence is 14 residues long. V dropped 3 bases and J dropped 0 bases, with 7 bases sitting between them. Germline loops: CDR1 MGHDK, CDR2 SYGVNS. The CDR3 sequence: CASSDGASTDTQYF. CDR3 DNA sequence: TGTGCCAGCAGTGACGGAGCTAGCACAGATACGCAGTATTTT.

This clonotype was observed a handful of times. The V gene is TRBV7-2, the J gene TRBJ2-1, with 8 bases fitting TRBD2. Germline trimming cut 2 bases from V and 3 bases from J; bases unmatched to any gene: 3. Germline assignment: CDR1 SGHTA and CDR2 FQGNSA. The CDR3 has 15 amino acids. CDR3 residues: CASSLPSGLYNEQFF. CDR3 in DNA: TGTGCCAGCAGCTTACCTAGCGGGCTCTACAATGAGCAGTTCTTC.

The V call is TRBV29-1, the J call TRBJ1-2; 8 nucleotides match TRBD1. From germline, CDR1 is SQVTM and CDR2 ANQGSEA. Trimming took 0 bases from V and 2 from J; bases not matched to a gene: 2. The CDR3 spans 14 residues. For the CDR3, the DNA is TGCAGCGTTGAAGAGCAGGGGGCCAACTATGGCTACACCTTC. It specifies CSVEEQGANYGYTF.

CDR3 DNA sequence: TGTGCCAGCAGCTTAAACCTCGGACAGACTAACTATGGCTACACCTTC. Amino acids: CASSLNLGQTNYGYTF. The chain employs TRBV7-2 and TRBJ1-2; tentative D call: TRBD1 (6 bases). Germline values: CDR1 SGHTA, CDR2 FQGNSA. The CDR3 has 16 residues. The V and J ends lost 2 bases and 0 bases respectively, with 13 bases between them.

The rearrangement links TRBV6-5 to TRBJ2-3; D remains unclear. Per the germline V gene, CDR1 is MNHEY and CDR2 is SVGAGI. The CDR3 runs 13 residues. V lost 2 bases and J 3 bases, leaving 6 bases between the germline ends. CDR3 region: CASSYVRTDTQYF. As DNA, the CDR3 is TGTGCCAGCAGTTACGTCCGAACAGATACGCAGTATTTT.

This clonotype was observed at least ten times. The chain employs TRBV6-2 or TRBV6-3 and TRBJ1-1; D remains unclear. The V and J ends lost 6 bases and 0 bases respectively, with 5 bases between them. The germline V gene has CDR1 MNHEY and CDR2 SVGEGT. The CDR3 is made up of 12 amino acids. DNA of the CDR3: TGTGCCAGCAGCTCGGTGAACACTGAAGCTTTCTTT. This codes for CASSSVNTEAFF.

This chain uses TRBV7-3 with TRBJ1-5, with D hard to call. Trimming left V 5 bases short and J 8 bases short, with 16 bases between. The CDR3 contains 14 residues. In germline, CDR1 is SGHTA, CDR2 FQGTGA. Written as DNA, the CDR3 is TGTGCCAGCAGCCCCCGGACGGGATCCGAGCCCCAGCATTTT. Amino acid sequence: CASSPRTGSEPQHF. Full variable domain (remainder filled in from reference TRBV7-3 and TRBJ1-5): GAGVSQTPSNKVTEKGKYVELRCDPISGHTALYWYRQSLGQGPEFLIYFQGTGAADDSGLPNDRFFAVRPEGSVSTLKIQRTERGDSAVYLCASSPRTGSEPQHFGDGTRLSIL.

Comment on this clonotype: This may stem from a read error, because a much larger clone lies one nucleotide away. The rearrangement links TRBV7-2 to TRBJ2-3; no reliable D call. The CDR3 length is 15 residues. Germline CDR1 and CDR2: SGHTA and FQGNSA. Trimming removed 4 bases at V and 2 bases at J, with 13 bases between. The CDR3 here is CASSSSLSTTDTQYF. The DNA for the CDR3 is TGTGCCAGCAGCTCCTCCTTAAGCACCACAGATACGCAGTATTTT.

The chain has TRBV10-3 and TRBJ2-1, with 9 bases matching TRBD1. Germline V gene data show CDR1 as ENHRY and CDR2 as SYGVKD. The CDR3 runs to 15 residues. With 4 bases clipped from V and 5 bases from J, the junction kept 6 bases outside the gene matches. The CDR3 is CAISGGQGLDNEQFF. In DNA, the CDR3 is TGTGCCATCAGTGGGGGACAGGGATTGGACAATGAGCAGTTCTTC.

In this sample, this clonotype turned up a few times. The genes are TRBV12-3 or TRBV12-4 and TRBJ1-4; D ambiguous. The CDR3 has 13 residues. The V gene lost 7 bases and the J gene lost 6 bases, with 12 bases spanning the gap. CDR3 amino acids: CASNDGLYEKLFF. The CDR3 DNA reads as TGTGCCAGCAATGACGGCTTATATGAAAAACTGTTTTTT.

This clonotype was counted once. The chain joins TRBV20-1 to TRBJ2-7; possible D gene TRBD1, 5 bases. V dropped 5 bases and J dropped 0 bases, with 11 bases sitting between them. There are 13 residues in the CDR3. Germline CDR1 and CDR2: DFQATT and SNEGSKA (reference sequence). The CDR3 protein is CSALGRASYEQYF. DNA of the CDR3: TGCAGTGCTCTGGGCAGGGCCTCCTACGAGCAGTACTTC.

The chain links TRBV5-6 to TRBJ2-7, with 9 nucleotides matching TRBD1. Trimming cost V 1 base and J 7 bases; bases outside gene matches: 9. The germline gives CDR1 SGHDT, CDR2 YYEEEE. This CDR3 spans 15 amino acids. The CDR3 nucleotides are TGTGCCAGCAGCTTGAGGGACAGGGATTCCGATGAGCAGTACTTC. Its translation: CASSLRDRDSDEQYF.

In its sample, this clonotype was seen a few times. V and J are TRBV20-1 and TRBJ1-5; no definite D call. The CDR3 length is 12 residues. CDR1 DFQATT and CDR2 SNEGSKA come from the germline V gene (reference sequence). V was cut by 5 bases and J by 4 bases, with 9 bases left in between. The CDR3 DNA follows: TGCAGTGCTGGGCGACAAAATCAGCCCCAGCATTTT. Protein sequence: CSAGRQNQPQHF.

The chain couples TRBV28 to TRBJ1-5; 8 nucleotides line up with TRBD1. The CDR3 consists of 15 residues. Germline lookup yields CDR1 MDHEN and CDR2 SYDVKM. V was pared by 0 bases and J by 6 bases, with 4 bases of the junction left unmatched. As DNA, the CDR3 is TGTGCCAGCAGTTTATGGACAGGGGTTGGTCAGCCCCAGCATTTT. Its protein product is CASSLWTGVGQPQHF. Full variable domain (rest looked up from reference TRBV28 and TRBJ1-5): DVKVTQSSRYLVKRTGEKVFLECVQDMDHENMFWYRQDPGLGLRLIYFSYDVKMKEKGDIPEGYSVSREKKERFSLILESASTNQTSMYLCASSLWTGVGQPQHFGDGTRLSIL.

This clonotype occurred a few times. The chain has TRBV7-9 and TRBJ1-1; the D is unclear. The V end was cut by 4 bases, the J end by 11 bases, with 11 bases between. Germline CDR1 reads SEHNR; CDR2 reads FQNEAQ (reference sequence). This CDR3 has 11 residues. CDR3 nucleotides: TGTGCCAGCAGCTCCGGGTGGAGGGCTTTCTTT. The encoded protein is CASSSGWRAFF.

The rearrangement uses TRBV5-5 and TRBJ2-7, with 9 bases that match TRBD2. The CDR3 spans 18 residues. The junction had 19 bases not matched to a gene; V was cut back by 3 bases and J by 6 bases. Germline V gene sequence: CDR1 SGHKS, CDR2 YYEKEE (reference sequence). CDR3 sequence (DNA): TGTGCCAGCAGCTCGTATCCTAGCGGGACAACGAAGGGTTCCGAGCAGTACTTC. Translated, it gives CASSSYPSGTTKGSEQYF.

A note on this clonotype: At one of its ends the junction is not consistent with the germline gene, which may arise from a read error. This sequence joins TRBV11-2 and TRBJ2-5; 8 positions match TRBD1. This CDR3 contains 15 residues. Germline lookup yields CDR1 SGHAT and CDR2 FQNNGV. The CDR3, as DNA: TGTGCCAGCAGCTTATCCCAGGGGGCGAGGGAGATCCAGTACTTC. The encoded protein is CASSLSQGAREIQYF.

Here the CDR3 DNA reads TGCGCCAGCAGTCCGGGACTAGCGGGAGTAATTGAGCAGTTCTTC. This codes for CASSPGLAGVIEQFF. The V call is TRBV5-1, the J call TRBJ2-1; 14 bases line up with TRBD2. The trim removed 5 bases at V and 9 bases at J, leaving 7 bases unmatched. Per the germline V gene, CDR1 is SGHRS and CDR2 is YFSETQ. The CDR3 length is 15 residues.

This clonotype was detected many times. The chain recombines TRBV20-1 with TRBJ1-4; no clear D gene. Germline V gene sequence: CDR1 DFQATT, CDR2 SNEGSKA (reference sequence). The CDR3 spans 13 residues. The ends were cut back, 6 bases at V and 7 bases at J, with 15 bases in the middle. CDR3 bases: TGCAGTGCCTCTGACGACCGGGGTGAAAAACTGTTTTTT. Translating gives CSASDDRGEKLFF.

This clonotype has a handful of counts. The J gene is TRBJ2-1, the V gene TRBV7-6; 7 positions match TRBD2. CDR3 size: 18 residues. Germline trimming cut 4 bases from V and 0 bases from J; bases unmatched to any gene: 12. Germline values: CDR1 SGHVS, CDR2 FNYEAQ. CDR3 nucleotides: TGTGCCAGCAGCTCCCTGCGCATAGCGGGCAGCTCCTACAATGAGCAGTTCTTC. Protein: CASSSLRIAGSSYNEQFF.

About this clonotype itself: The junction differs from germline at one of its ends, possibly a read error. This chain connects TRBV20-1 to TRBJ2-3; 7 positions agree with TRBD2. The CDR3 covers 12 residues. Per germline, CDR1 DFQATT and CDR2 SNEGSKA (reference sequence). The chain's CDR3 is CRASGSSDTQYF. DNA of the CDR3: TGCAGGGCTAGCGGCAGCTCAGATACGCAGTATTTT.

The rearrangement links TRBV2 to TRBJ1-4, with D perhaps TRBD1 (5 bases). The CDR3 contains 15 residues. V lost 7 bases and J 5 bases, leaving 17 bases between the germline ends. CDR1 is SNHLY and CDR2 is FYNNEI in the germline V gene. The CDR3 coding sequence is TGTGCCAGCAATCCCAGGGCGGCCCCGAATGAAAAACTGTTTTTT. Translated, it gives CASNPRAAPNEKLFF. Looking up the rest from reference TRBV2 and TRBJ1-4 gives the full variable domain: EPEVTQTPSHQVTQMGQEVILRCVPISNHLYFYWYRQILGQKVEFLVSFYNNEISEKSEIFDDQFSVERPDGSNFTLKIRSTKLEDSAMYFCASNPRAAPNEKLFFGSGTQLSVL.

The chain has TRBV4-3 and TRBJ2-7; 9 nucleotides match TRBD2. The CDR3 length is 17 residues. The trim removed 4 bases at V and 7 bases at J, leaving 17 bases unmatched. Germline V gene data show CDR1 as LGHNA and CDR2 as YSLEER. CDR3 region: CASSRKIGSGGYNEQYF. Here the CDR3 DNA reads TGCGCCAGCAGCCGAAAGATTGGTAGCGGGGGCTACAATGAGCAGTACTTC.

The table lists this clonotype with many counts. This chain connects TRBV7-9 to TRBJ1-4; tentatively, D is TRBD1 (6 bases). The CDR3 has 16 amino acids. The germline V and J ends were trimmed by 0 bases and 7 bases, with 15 bases remaining between them. Germline V CDR1 and CDR2: SEHNR, FQNEAQ (reference sequence). CDR3: CASSLALVRGTEKLFF. The DNA of the CDR3 is TGTGCCAGCAGCTTAGCGCTTGTCAGGGGCACTGAAAAACTGTTTTTT.

The table lists this clonotype with a few counts. V and J are TRBV18 and TRBJ2-5, with D possibly matching TRBD2 (6 bases). V was pared by 3 bases and J by 1 base, with 15 bases between. The CDR3 has 16 residues. Per the germline V gene, CDR1 is KGHSH and CDR2 is LQKENI. CDR3 nucleotide sequence: TGTGCCAGCTCACCCCGACTAGTGGTGGGCCAAGAGACCCAGTACTTC. This translates into CASSPRLVVGQETQYF.

The chain combines TRBV7-9 with TRBJ2-5, with TRBD1 matching 10 bases. The J segment lost 11 bases and the V segment lost 5 bases, leaving 14 bases of the junction unmatched. The germline V gene encodes CDR1 SEHNR and CDR2 FQNEAQ (reference sequence). This CDR3 is built from 15 residues. In DNA, the CDR3 is TGTGCCAGCAGCCCGGGGACAGGGGTAGGGAATGAGCAGTACTTC. This encodes CASSPGTGVGNEQYF.